This T cell receptor (beta chain) was obtained from a study of shared clonotypes between healthy human individuals. Study findings and constraints: The study found lower generation probabilities in non-shared clonotypes than in those shared by all four donors. Naive subsets usually exceeded memory subsets in estimated richness.

The CDR3 runs 15 residues. Trimming left V 4 bases short and J 5 bases short, with 18 bases between. Germline loops: CDR1 SGHRS, CDR2 YFSETQ. TCRdb's table, derived via immunoSEQ multiplex PCR, lists solely in-frame clones and lacks some. In the table there are about 1.1 million clones, approximately 80% of which are singletons. Notes on this clone: Antigen: not known.

This sequence was found in a man younger than 35 in good health. Some clones in this sample may be carry-over from other donors' samples. Sequencing used memory CD4+ T cells from PBMCs. The subset denotes: CD45RA-negative fraction. The chain joins TRBV5-1 to TRBJ1-2, with D possibly matching TRBD1 (5 bases). CDR3 bases: TGCGCCAGCAGCCCAACCCCGGGGCAGACGTATGGCTACACCTTC. Residues: CASSPTPGQTYGYTF.